These 2 T cell receptor beta chains originate from one sample sequenced in a study of blood T cell repertoires in COVID-19. The table came from immunoSEQ multiplex PCR; TCRdb's copy has only in-frame clones and leaves some out. The sample records 200,000 to 300,000 clones, 85% to 90% being singletons. What was sequenced was PBMCs or T cells enriched from blood (not recorded which). These receptors all stem from a man aged 40-55 years who had recovered from COVID-19.

V usage is TRBV28 and J usage is TRBJ1-5, with 7 bases fitting TRBD1. Trimming cost V 5 bases and J 0 bases; bases outside gene matches: 4. The CDR3 is 15 residues long. The germline V gene encodes CDR1 MDHEN and CDR2 SYDVKM. Here the CDR3 DNA reads TGTGCCAGCAGTCCACAGGGGTTTAGCAATCAGCCCCAGCATTTT. Amino acid sequence: CASSPQGFSNQPQHF.

The rearrangement uses TRBV6-5 and TRBJ1-3; 7 bases line up with TRBD1. Germline values: CDR1 MNHEY, CDR2 SVGAGI. CDR3 length: 15 amino acids. V lost 2 bases to trimming and J lost 5 bases; unmatched junction nucleotides: 6. The DNA for the CDR3 is TGTGCCAGCAGTTACGCCCGGGACAGTAGAAACACCATATATTTT. It codes for CASSYARDSRNTIYF.